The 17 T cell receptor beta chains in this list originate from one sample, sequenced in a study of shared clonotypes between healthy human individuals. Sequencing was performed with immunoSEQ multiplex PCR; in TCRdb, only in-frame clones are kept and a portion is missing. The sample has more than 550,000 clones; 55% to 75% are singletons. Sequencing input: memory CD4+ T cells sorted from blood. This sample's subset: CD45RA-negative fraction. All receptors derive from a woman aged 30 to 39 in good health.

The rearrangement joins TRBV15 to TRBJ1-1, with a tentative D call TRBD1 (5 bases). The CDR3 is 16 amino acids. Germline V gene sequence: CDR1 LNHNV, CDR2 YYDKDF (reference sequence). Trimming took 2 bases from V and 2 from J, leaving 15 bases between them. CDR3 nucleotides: TGTGCCACCAGCAGAACTCGGGACGCCCGAAACACTGAAGCTTTCTTT. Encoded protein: CATSRTRDARNTEAFF. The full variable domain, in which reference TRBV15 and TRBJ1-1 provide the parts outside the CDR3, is DAMVIQNPRYQVTQFGKPVTLSCSQTLNHNVMYWYQQKSSQAPKLLFHYYDKDFNNEADTPDNFQSRRPNTSFCFLDIRSPGLGDTAMYLCATSRTRDARNTEAFFGQGTRLTVV.

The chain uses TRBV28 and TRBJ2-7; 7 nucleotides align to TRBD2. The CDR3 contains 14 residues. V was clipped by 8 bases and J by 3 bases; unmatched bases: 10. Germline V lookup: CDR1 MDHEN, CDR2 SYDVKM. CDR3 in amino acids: CASQGASGLYEQYF. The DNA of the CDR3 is TGTGCCAGCCAAGGGGCTAGCGGACTCTACGAGCAGTACTTC.

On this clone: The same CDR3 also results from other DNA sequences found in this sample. Here the CDR3 reads CASSLQGDTEAFF. Written as DNA, the CDR3 is TGTGCCAGCAGCCTCCAGGGCGACACTGAAGCTTTCTTT. This chain links TRBV7-1 with TRBJ1-1, with TRBD1 as a possible D gene (5 bases). Being an ORF, TRBV7-1 has a function that is uncertain. There are 13 residues in the CDR3. Between the trimmed V and J ends, which lost 5 bases and 3 bases, there was a span of 10 bases.

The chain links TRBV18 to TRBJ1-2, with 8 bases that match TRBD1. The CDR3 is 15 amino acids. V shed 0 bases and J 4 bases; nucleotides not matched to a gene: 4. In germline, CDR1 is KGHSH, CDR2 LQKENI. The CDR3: CASSPPSGGVYGYTF. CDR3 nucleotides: TGTGCCAGCTCACCACCGTCAGGGGGCGTCTATGGCTACACCTTC.

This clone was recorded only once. The CDR3 coding sequence is TGTGCCAGCAGTGGGGGCCCCAGGGTAGGGTTAGGGCAGCCCCAGCATTTT. The encoded protein is CASSGGPRVGLGQPQHF. V and J are TRBV28 and TRBJ1-5; D may be TRBD1 (6 bases). The germline CDR1 and CDR2 sequences are MDHEN and SYDVKM. CDR3 length equals 17 residues. V dropped 5 bases and J dropped 7 bases, with 24 bases sitting between them.

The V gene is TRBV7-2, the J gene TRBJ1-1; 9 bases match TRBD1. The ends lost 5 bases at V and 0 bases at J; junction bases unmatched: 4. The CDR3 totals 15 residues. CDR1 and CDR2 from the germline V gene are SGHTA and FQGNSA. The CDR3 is CASSAQGAVNTEAFF. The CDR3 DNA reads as TGTGCCAGCAGCGCACAGGGGGCGGTGAACACTGAAGCTTTCTTT.

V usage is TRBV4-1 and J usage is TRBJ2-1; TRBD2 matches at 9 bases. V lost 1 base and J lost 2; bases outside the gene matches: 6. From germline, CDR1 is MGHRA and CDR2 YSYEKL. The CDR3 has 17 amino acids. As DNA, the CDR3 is TGCGCCAGCAGCCAAGTAGATAGCGGGGGAACCTACAATGAGCAGTTCTTC. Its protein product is CASSQVDSGGTYNEQFF.

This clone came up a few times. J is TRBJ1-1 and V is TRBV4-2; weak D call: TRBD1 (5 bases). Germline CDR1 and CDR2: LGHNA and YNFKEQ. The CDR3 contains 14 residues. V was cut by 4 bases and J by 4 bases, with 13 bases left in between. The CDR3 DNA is TGTGCCAGCAGCCCTCGGGACGGCAGCACTGAAGCTTTCTTT. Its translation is CASSPRDGSTEAFF.

As DNA, the CDR3 is TGTGCCAGCAGTGACCTCTGGGCGGAGTACCAAGAGACCCAGTACTTC. Translation gives CASSDLWAEYQETQYF. The rearrangement links TRBV6-1 to TRBJ2-5; D gene unclear. The CDR3 is 16 residues long. Trimming left V 3 bases short and J 0 bases short, with 14 bases between. CDR1 and CDR2 from the germline V gene are MNHNS and SASEGT.

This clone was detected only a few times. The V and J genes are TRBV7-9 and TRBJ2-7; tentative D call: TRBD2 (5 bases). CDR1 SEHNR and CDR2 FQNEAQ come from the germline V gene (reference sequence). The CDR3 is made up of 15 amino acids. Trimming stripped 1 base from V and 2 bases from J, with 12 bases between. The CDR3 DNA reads TGTGCCAGCAGCTTAGGGTCCGGGAACACCTACGAGCAGTACTTC. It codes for CASSLGSGNTYEQYF.

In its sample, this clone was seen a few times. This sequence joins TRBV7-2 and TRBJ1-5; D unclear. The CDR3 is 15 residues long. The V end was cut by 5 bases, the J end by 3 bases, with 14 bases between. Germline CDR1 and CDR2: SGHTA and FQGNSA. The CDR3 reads CASSQTAAFNQPQHF. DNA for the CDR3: TGTGCCAGCAGCCAAACAGCAGCCTTCAATCAGCCCCAGCATTTT.

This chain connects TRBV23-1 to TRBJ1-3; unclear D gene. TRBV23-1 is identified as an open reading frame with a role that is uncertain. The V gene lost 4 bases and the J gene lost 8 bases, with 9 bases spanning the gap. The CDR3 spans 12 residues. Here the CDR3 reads CASSPHPDTIYF. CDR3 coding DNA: TGCGCCAGCAGTCCCCATCCGGACACCATATATTTT.

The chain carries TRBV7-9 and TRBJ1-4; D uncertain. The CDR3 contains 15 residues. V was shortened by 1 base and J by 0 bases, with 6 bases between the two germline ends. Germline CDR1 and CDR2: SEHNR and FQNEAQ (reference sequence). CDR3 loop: CASSLVLATNEKLFF. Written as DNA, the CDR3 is TGTGCCAGCAGCTTAGTCCTCGCAACTAATGAAAAACTGTTTTTT.

CDR3 residues: CASSLVSGELFF. CDR3 DNA sequence: TGCGCCAGCAGCTTGGTATCCGGGGAGCTGTTTTTT. This sequence joins TRBV5-1 and TRBJ2-2; D unclear. Trimming stripped 0 bases from V and 6 bases from J, with 3 bases between. Germline assignment: CDR1 SGHRS and CDR2 YFSETQ. This CDR3 spans 12 amino acids.

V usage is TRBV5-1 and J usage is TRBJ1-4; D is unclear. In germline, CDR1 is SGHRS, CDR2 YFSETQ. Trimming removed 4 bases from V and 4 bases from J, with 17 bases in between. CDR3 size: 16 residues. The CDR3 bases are TGCGCCAGCAGCCCCATTCCCCGGGATGGTAATGAAAAACTGTTTTTT. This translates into CASSPIPRDGNEKLFF.

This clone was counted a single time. CDR3 nucleotides: TGCGCCAGCAGGGGTGTCCCTGGCGACTATGGCTACACCTTC. Amino acid sequence: CASRGVPGDYGYTF. This rearrangement joins TRBV5-1 to TRBJ1-2; no definite D call. The CDR3 extends over 14 amino acids. CDR1 and CDR2 (germline): SGHRS, YFSETQ. Trimming stripped 5 bases from V and 3 bases from J, with 14 bases between.

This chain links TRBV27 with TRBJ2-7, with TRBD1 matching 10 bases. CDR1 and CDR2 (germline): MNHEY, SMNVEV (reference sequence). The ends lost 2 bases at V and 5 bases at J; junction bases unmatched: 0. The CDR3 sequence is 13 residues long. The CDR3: CASSLDRGHEQYF. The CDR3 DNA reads TGTGCCAGCAGTTTAGACAGGGGGCACGAGCAGTACTTC.